The 4 T cell receptor beta chains listed next were all sequenced from one sample in a study of blood T cell repertoires in COVID-19. Generated by immunoSEQ multiplex PCR, the TCRdb table keeps only in-frame clones and is missing some. Altogether roughly 180,000 clones are present, approximately 89% being singletons, with the ten largest covering under 9.5%. The specimen sequenced was peripheral blood. The receptor set was obtained from a woman aged 55-69 years with acute or convalescent COVID-19.

The chain has TRBV30 and TRBJ1-2; no firm D call. The CDR3 totals 12 residues. The V gene's germline CDR1 is GTSNPN and CDR2 SVGIG (reference sequence). Trimming removed 4 bases at V and 6 bases at J, with 12 bases between. The CDR3 DNA sequence: TGTGCCTGGACTCGAGGCGAGAATGGCTACACCTTC. This gives the protein CAWTRGENGYTF.

This clone has only a few counts. The chain links TRBV6-1 to TRBJ1-1, with D uncertain. The V gene lost 7 bases and the J gene lost 5 bases, with 17 bases spanning the gap. Germline CDR1 reads MNHNS; CDR2 reads SASEGT. There are 14 residues in the CDR3. CDR3 nucleotide sequence: TGTGCCAGCACCCTAGACGCTCCGAGTACTGAAGCTTTCTTT. Translating it yields CASTLDAPSTEAFF.

J is TRBJ1-6 and V is TRBV6-6; 7 bases fit TRBD1. From germline, CDR1 is MNHNY and CDR2 SVGAGI (reference sequence). The CDR3 totals 14 residues. V was pared by 6 bases and J by 7 bases, with 6 bases of the junction left unmatched. CDR3 amino acids: CASRPDRVNSPLHF. DNA for the CDR3: TGTGCCAGCAGGCCTGACAGGGTAAATTCACCCCTCCACTTT.

This chain links TRBV7-3 with TRBJ2-1; TRBD2 might be the D (5 bases). The germline V gene encodes CDR1 SGHTA and CDR2 FQGTGA. The CDR3 has 15 amino acids. V gave up 5 bases and J gave up 2 bases, with 13 bases separating them. The CDR3 DNA sequence: TGTGCCAGCAGCCCAAGCGCGGAGGCCTACAATGAGCAGTTCTTC. Translating it yields CASSPSAEAYNEQFF. Drawing the rest from reference TRBV7-3 and TRBJ2-1, the complete variable domain is GAGVSQTPSNKVTEKGKYVELRCDPISGHTALYWYRQSLGQGPEFLIYFQGTGAADDSGLPNDRFFAVRPEGSVSTLKIQRTERGDSAVYLCASSPSAEAYNEQFFGPGTRLTVL.